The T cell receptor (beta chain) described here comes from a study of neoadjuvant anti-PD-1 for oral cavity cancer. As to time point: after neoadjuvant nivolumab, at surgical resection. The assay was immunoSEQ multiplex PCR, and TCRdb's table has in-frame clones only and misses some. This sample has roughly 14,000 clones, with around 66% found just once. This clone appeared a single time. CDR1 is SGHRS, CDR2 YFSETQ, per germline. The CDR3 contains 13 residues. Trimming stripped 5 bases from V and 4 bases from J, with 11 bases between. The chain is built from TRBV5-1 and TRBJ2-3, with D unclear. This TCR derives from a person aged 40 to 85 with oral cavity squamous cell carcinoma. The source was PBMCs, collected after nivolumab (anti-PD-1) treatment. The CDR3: CASSGWEADTQYF. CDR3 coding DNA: TGCGCCAGCAGTGGCTGGGAAGCAGATACGCAGTATTTT.